This entry lists 26 T cell receptor beta chains sequenced from one sample in a study of tissue T cells after allogeneic stem cell transplantation. Clones were sequenced by immunoSEQ multiplex PCR, and TCRdb holds only the in-frame ones, with some missing. The sample records 1,400 or so clones, roughly 60% being singletons. Time point defined: mouse harvest day 7 after allogeneic transplant. The graft held 10^6 splenic CD5+ T cells and 10^7 T-cell-depleted bone marrow cells. Sequencing input: liver tissue. The receptors derive from a female BALB/c mouse given C57BL/6 T cells with graft-versus-host disease after an allogeneic hematopoietic cell transplant.

As regards this clone: Germline and genes: mouse. Coverage ceases 1 residue before the CDR3 finishes, and the germline J gene fills in the end. The chain links TRBV23 to TRBJ2-3. CDR1 is KGHTA and CDR2 is FQNQQP in the germline V gene. The CDR3 is 14 residues long. The CDR3 region is CSSSQKLSAETLYF. Incomplete CDR3 DNA: TGCTCCAGCAGTCAAAAGCTTAGTGCAGAAACGCTGTAT.

This clone has a single count. The genes and germline here are from mouse. The CDR3 goes on 1 residue after the read ends, and that part is filled in from the germline J gene. The genes are TRBV13-1 and TRBJ1-2; possibly TRBD1 for D (6 bases). The V and J ends lost 0 bases and 3 bases respectively, with 9 bases between them. The CDR3 contains 14 residues. Germline CDR1 reads NSHNY; CDR2 reads SYGAGN. The sequenced part of the CDR3 DNA is TGTGCCAGCAGTGATGCAGCAGGGGACTCCGACTACACC. Protein: CASSDAAGDSDYT. The CDR3, in full, reads CASSDAAGDSDYTF.

In regard to this clone: All gene names here are mouse names. The missing CDR3 end, 1 residue past where the read stops, is filled in from the germline J gene. The chain links TRBV23 to TRBJ1-1; the table's D gene call, TRBD1, was not cross checked with the DNA. Germline V gene sequence: CDR1 KGHTA, CDR2 FQNQQP. CDR3 size: 13 residues. The part of the CDR3 DNA that was read is TGCTCCAGCAGTCGGGACAGGAACACAGAAGTCTTC. Encoded protein: CSSSRDRNTEVF. Given in full, the CDR3 is CSSSRDRNTEVFF.

About this clone: Genes here carry mouse names. Read coverage stops 1 residue before the CDR3 terminus; the germline J gene supplies the remainder. The chain joins TRBV13-3 to TRBJ2-7; D may be TRBD2 (6 bases). Trimming took 3 bases from V and 6 from J, leaving 7 bases between them. CDR3 size: 11 residues. Germline-derived CDR1 and CDR2 are NNHDY and SYVADS. The DNA read from the CDR3 is TGTGCCAGCAGTGCCTGGGGTGAACAGTAC. It encodes CASSAWGEQY. The whole CDR3 protein reads CASSAWGEQYF.

This clone was detected a few times. Gene names are the mouse ones. Sequencing ends 1 residue short of the CDR3 end; the germline J gene provides the rest. This rearrangement joins TRBV20 to TRBJ1-1, with D tentatively TRBD1 (6 bases). CDR1 and CDR2 from the germline V gene are GFQATS and STVNSAI. CDR3 length equals 14 residues. Trimming took 1 base from V and 4 from J, leaving 13 bases between them. This CDR3 is CGARARGEGTEVFF. Partial CDR3 DNA: TGTGGTGCTAGGGCCAGGGGAGAAGGCACAGAAGTCTTC.

Remarks on this clone: Gene and germline names: mouse. The sequenced fragment ends 1 residue before the CDR3 boundary, so the rest is inferred from the germline J gene. The rearrangement joins TRBV26 to TRBJ1-1; D unclear. Trimming cost V 5 bases and J 0 bases, with 7 bases left between them. The germline CDR1 and CDR2 sequences are KGHPV and FQNQEV (reference sequence). CDR3 length: 13 amino acids. CDR3 residues: CASSEQANTEVFF. The DNA read from the CDR3 is TGTGCCAGCAGTGAACAAGCAAACACAGAAGTCTTC.

With respect to this clone: Germline and genes here are mouse. The DNA ends 1 residue before the CDR3 does, and the rest of the CDR3 is filled in from the germline J gene. The V call is TRBV26, the J call TRBJ2-5; 10 bases map to TRBD2. The CDR3 has 16 amino acids. Trimming took 0 bases from V and 0 from J; bases not matched to a gene: 0. The germline gives CDR1 KGHPV, CDR2 FQNQEV (reference sequence). The CDR3 here is CASSLSTGGNQDTQYF. CDR3 bases read: TGTGCCAGCAGTCTGTCGACTGGGGGGAACCAAGACACCCAGTAC. Variable domain in full (rest from reference TRBV26 and TRBJ2-5): NSKVIQTPRYLVKGQGQKAKMRCIPEKGHPVVFWYQQNKNNEFKFLINFQNQEVLQQIDMTEKRFSAECPSNSPCSLEIQSSEAGDSALYLCASSLSTGGNQDTQYFGPGTRLLVL.

This clone was recorded a few times. Mouse germline and gene names are used. The read gets to within 1 residue of the CDR3 end, and the germline J gene fills in the rest. V and J are TRBV26 and TRBJ2-7; D is possibly TRBD1 (6 bases). Trimming cost V 3 bases and J 0 bases, with 9 bases left between them. This CDR3 is 14 amino acids long. Germline CDR1 is KGHPV and CDR2 is FQNQEV (reference sequence). This CDR3 reads CASSLRDNSYEQYF. The CDR3 bases that were read are TGTGCCAGCAGTCTACGGGACAACTCCTATGAACAGTAC.

In the case of this clone: Any gene name here is a mouse gene name. From the germline J gene comes the end of the CDR3, since the read stops 1 residue before it. The chain joins TRBV26 to TRBJ1-3; D call uncertain. Between the trimmed V and J ends, which lost 6 bases and 1 base, there was a span of 16 bases. The germline V gene has CDR1 KGHPV and CDR2 FQNQEV (reference sequence). This CDR3 is built from 16 residues. CDR3 residues: CASSPGGPWSGNTLYF. The DNA read from the CDR3 is TGTGCCAGCAGCCCCGGAGGGCCCTGGTCTGGAAATACGCTCTAT.

In regard to this clone: Gene names and germline refer to mouse. Sequencing ends 1 residue short of the CDR3 end; the germline J gene provides the rest. The chain has TRBV15 and TRBJ2-2; D is perhaps TRBD2 (7 bases). Trimming removed 1 base at V and 4 bases at J, with 13 bases between. The CDR3 length is 16 residues. Germline V gene data show CDR1 as SGHND and CDR2 as FRSKSL. The CDR3 sequence is CASSLVGGRSTGQLYF. The part of the CDR3 DNA that was read is TGTGCCAGCAGTTTAGTTGGGGGGCGCTCCACCGGGCAGCTCTAC.

Concerning this clone itself: Gene names are mouse gene names. The read comes to an end 1 residue before the CDR3 does, leaving the germline J gene to fill in the end. The chain joins TRBV26 to TRBJ2-1; D may be TRBD2 (6 bases). The CDR3 runs 15 residues. The germline CDR1 and CDR2 sequences are KGHPV and FQNQEV (reference sequence). The V and J ends lost 2 bases and 0 bases respectively, with 8 bases between them. The DNA read from the CDR3 is TGTGCCAGCAGTCTGGGACTGTCTAACTATGCTGAGCAGTTC. Translating gives CASSLGLSNYAEQF. In full, the CDR3 is CASSLGLSNYAEQFF.

This clone was seen more than once but under ten times. Genes and germline come from the mouse. This CDR3 is CASGDAGVGNTLYF. CDR3 DNA, as far as it was read: TGTGCCAGCGGTGATGCCGGGGTTGGAAATACGCTCTAT. The J gene is TRBJ1-3, the V gene TRBV13-2, with D uncertain. The CDR3 end is not reached by the read, which stops 1 residue before it; the germline J gene fills it in. CDR3 size: 14 residues. The germline gives CDR1 NNHNN, CDR2 SYGAGS (reference sequence). The V and J ends lost 0 bases and 3 bases respectively, with 7 bases between them.

About this clone itself: Gene labels here are mouse ones. The read finishes 1 residue shy of the CDR3 end, and the germline J gene is used to complete it. The J gene is TRBJ2-5, the V gene TRBV13-1; D unresolved. Looked up from germline, CDR1 is NSHNY and CDR2 is SYGAGN. This CDR3 contains 14 residues. V lost 1 base to trimming and J lost 0 bases, with 6 bases between them. CDR3 protein: CASSDPPNQDTQYF. Incomplete CDR3 DNA: TGTGCCAGCAGTGATCCCCCAAACCAAGACACCCAGTAC.

In the case of this clone: Gene labels here are mouse ones. The read falls 1 residue short of the CDR3 end, and the missing part is taken from the germline J gene. The chain couples TRBV13-2 to TRBJ1-3; D is uncertain. This CDR3 comprises 14 residues. CDR1 is NNHNN, CDR2 SYGAGS, per germline (reference sequence). The ends were cut back, 1 base at V and 0 bases at J, with 5 bases in the middle. Partial CDR3 DNA: TGTGCCAGCGGTGATCGAGTTTCTGGAAATACGCTCTAT. Translation: CASGDRVSGNTLY. Given in full, the CDR3 is CASGDRVSGNTLYF.

Note on this clone: Gene names refer to mouse genes. The read halts 1 residue ahead of the CDR3 end, with the missing end drawn from the germline J gene. This chain uses TRBV29 with TRBJ1-3; D gene unclear. The CDR3 is 12 amino acids. V lost 2 bases to trimming and J lost 4 bases, with 3 bases between them. CDR1 and CDR2 from the germline V gene are MSHET and SYDVDS. The part of the CDR3 DNA that was read is TGTGCTAGCAGTTTAGGGGGAAATACGCTCTAT. Protein sequence: CASSLGGNTLY. The whole CDR3 sequence is CASSLGGNTLYF. The entire variable domain, with the rest obtained from reference TRBV29 and TRBJ1-3, is as follows: DMKVTQMPRYLIKRMGENVLLECGQDMSHETMYWYRQDPGLGLQLIYISYDVDSNSEGDIPKGYRVSRKKREHFSLILDSAKTNQTSVYFCASSLGGNTLYFGEGSRLIVV.

As concerns this clone: Mouse names are used for the genes. The read ends 1 residue before the CDR3 terminus; that terminus is restored from the germline J gene. V usage is TRBV23 and J usage is TRBJ2-7; no check of the table's D call, TRBD2, against the DNA was made. The CDR3 runs to 15 residues. CDR1 is KGHTA, CDR2 FQNQQP, per germline. CDR3 protein: CSSSQSGTGGYEQYF. The covered CDR3 bases are TGCTCCAGCAGTCAATCGGGGACTGGGGGTTATGAACAGTAC.

Comments on this clone: Gene names are the mouse ones. The read ends 1 residue before the CDR3 terminus; that terminus is restored from the germline J gene. V is TRBV15 and J is TRBJ2-7; 8 bases fit TRBD2. The germline V gene encodes CDR1 SGHND and CDR2 FRSKSL. Trimming took 5 bases from V and 3 from J; bases not matched to a gene: 6. The CDR3 is made up of 14 amino acids. The part of the CDR3 DNA that was read is TGTGCCAGCAGTACTGGGGGCCCTCTCTATGAACAGTAC. This sequence encodes CASSTGGPLYEQY. The whole CDR3 protein is CASSTGGPLYEQYF.

This clone was detected a few times. Gene names refer to mouse genes. From the germline J gene comes the end of the CDR3, since the read stops 1 residue before it. The chain joins TRBV26 to TRBJ1-1, with 9 bases fitting TRBD1. V lost 4 bases, J lost 0 bases, and 3 bases stayed unmatched. CDR3 length equals 15 residues. Per germline, CDR1 KGHPV and CDR2 FQNQEV (reference sequence). The CDR3 protein is CASSPYRGPNTEVFF. Partial CDR3 DNA: TGTGCCAGCAGTCCTTACAGGGGGCCAAACACAGAAGTCTTC.

Turning to this clone: Here the gene names and germline are mouse. The read comes to an end 1 residue before the CDR3 does, leaving the germline J gene to fill in the end. The genes are TRBV26 and TRBJ2-1; no reliable D call. CDR1 and CDR2 from the germline V gene are KGHPV and FQNQEV (reference sequence). CDR3 length: 13 residues. V was trimmed by 2 bases and J by 7 bases, leaving 9 bases between them. This chain's CDR3 is CASSLRREAEQFF. The sequenced part of the CDR3 DNA is TGTGCCAGCAGTCTGCGAAGAGAGGCTGAGCAGTTC.

Concerning this clone itself: Germline and genes: mouse. Read data end 1 residue before the CDR3 end; the end is taken from the germline J gene. The V gene is TRBV3, the J gene TRBJ2-2, with a weak D call TRBD1 (6 bases). The CDR3 runs 15 residues. The germline gives CDR1 SNHLY, CDR2 FYNGKV (reference sequence). The germline V and J ends were trimmed by 1 base and 2 bases, with 8 bases remaining between them. The CDR3 loop reads CASSLGQGNTGQLYF. The covered CDR3 bases are TGTGCCAGCAGCTTAGGGCAGGGGAACACCGGGCAGCTCTAC.

For this clone: The germline and genes are mouse ones. The read ends 1 residue shy of where the CDR3 ends; the end is completed using the germline J gene. The chain carries TRBV31 and TRBJ1-1, with D perhaps matching TRBD1 (6 bases). Germline CDR1 reads GKSSPN; CDR2 reads SITVG. The germline V and J ends were trimmed by 3 bases and 5 bases, with 10 bases remaining between them. The CDR3 spans 12 residues. The CDR3 spells CAWRERGTEVFF. CDR3 DNA, as far as it was read: TGTGCCTGGAGGGAGAGGGGGACAGAAGTCTTC. The full variable domain, with the rest looked up from reference TRBV31 and TRBJ1-1, is AQTIHQWPVAEIKAVGSPLSLGCTIKGKSSPNLYWYWQATGGTLQQLFYSITVGQVESVVQLNLSASRPKDDQFILSTEKLLLSHSGFYLCAWRERGTEVFFGKGTRLTVV.

This clone turned up a few times. Genes and germline come from the mouse. The read terminates 1 residue before the CDR3 end, so the remaining end is supplied by the germline J gene. The J gene is TRBJ1-5, the V gene TRBV20, with 7 bases identical to TRBD1. Germline CDR1 GFQATS, CDR2 STVNSAI. This CDR3 region has 12 residues. V lost 2 bases and J lost 7; bases outside the gene matches: 2. The sequenced CDR3 bases are TGTGGTGCTAGGAGGGGACAGCAGGCTCCGCTT. Encoded protein: CGARRGQQAPL. Given in full, the CDR3 is CGARRGQQAPLF.

About this clone: Genes here carry mouse names. The CDR3 end is not reached by the read, which stops 1 residue before it; the germline J gene fills it in. The chain carries TRBV4 and TRBJ2-4; possibly TRBD2 for D (6 bases). The V gene lost 3 bases and the J gene lost 3 bases, with 7 bases spanning the gap. Germline CDR1 reads LGHDT; CDR2 reads YNNKQL (reference sequence). The CDR3 extends over 13 amino acids. This chain's CDR3 is CASSYWGQNTLYF. CDR3 DNA (partial): TGTGCCAGCAGCTACTGGGGACAAAACACCTTGTAC.

As to this clone: Here the gene names and germline are mouse. The read finishes 1 residue shy of the CDR3 end, and the germline J gene is used to complete it. V gene TRBV12-1 combines with J gene TRBJ1-1, with TRBD1 matching over 8 bases. The trim removed 1 base at V and 0 bases at J, leaving 6 bases unmatched. The CDR3 consists of 16 residues. Germline V gives CDR1 SGHSN, CDR2 HYEKVE. The CDR3 loop reads CASSLTGGGTNTEVFF. The DNA read from the CDR3 is TGTGCCAGCTCTCTTACAGGGGGGGGGACAAACACAGAAGTCTTC.

With respect to this clone: Gene names follow the mouse nomenclature. The CDR3 goes on 1 residue after the read ends, and that part is filled in from the germline J gene. The V call is TRBV26, the J call TRBJ2-5, with D uncertain. Germline V gives CDR1 KGHPV, CDR2 FQNQEV (reference sequence). The V gene lost 2 bases and the J gene lost 0 bases, with 3 bases spanning the gap. The CDR3 is 13 amino acids. The CDR3 loop is CASSLHNQDTQYF. CDR3 DNA, as far as it was read: TGTGCCAGCAGTCTGCACAACCAAGACACCCAGTAC.

To note about this clone: Genes and germline are mouse. The read ends 1 residue early relative to the CDR3; the germline J gene fills the gap. The chain couples TRBV2 to TRBJ2-7; 8 bases fit TRBD2. Trimming at V came to 0 bases and at J to 7 bases, leaving 8 bases not matched to a gene. The CDR3 has 15 amino acids. The V gene's germline CDR1 is LGHNA and CDR2 YSYQKL. Incomplete CDR3 DNA: TGTGCCAGCAGCCAAGACATGGGGGGGGCGCGAGAACAGTAC. Translated: CASSQDMGGAREQY. The entire CDR3 sequence reads CASSQDMGGAREQYF.